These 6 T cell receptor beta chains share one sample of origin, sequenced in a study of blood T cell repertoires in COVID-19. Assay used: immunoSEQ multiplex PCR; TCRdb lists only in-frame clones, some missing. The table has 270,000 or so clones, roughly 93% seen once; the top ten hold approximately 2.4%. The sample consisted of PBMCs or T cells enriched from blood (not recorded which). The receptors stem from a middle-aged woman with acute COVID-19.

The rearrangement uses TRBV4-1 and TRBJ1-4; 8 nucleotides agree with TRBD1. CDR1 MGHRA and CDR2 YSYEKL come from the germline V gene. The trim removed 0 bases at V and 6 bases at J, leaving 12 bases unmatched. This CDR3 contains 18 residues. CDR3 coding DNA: TGCGCCAGCAGCCAAGATTTCGGCAGGGGGCCGCGGTATGAAAAACTGTTTTTT. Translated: CASSQDFGRGPRYEKLFF.

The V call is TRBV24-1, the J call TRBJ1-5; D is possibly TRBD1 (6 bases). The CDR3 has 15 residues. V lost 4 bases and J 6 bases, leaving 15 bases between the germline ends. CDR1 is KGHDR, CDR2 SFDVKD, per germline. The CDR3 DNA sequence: TGTGCCACCAGTGACCCTGGGACACCAAGTCAGCCCCAGCATTTT. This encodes CATSDPGTPSQPQHF.

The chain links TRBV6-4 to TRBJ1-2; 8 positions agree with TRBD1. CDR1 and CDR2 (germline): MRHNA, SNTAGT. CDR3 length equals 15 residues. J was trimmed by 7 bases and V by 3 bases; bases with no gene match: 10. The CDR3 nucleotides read TGTGCCAGCAGTGAATCCGTGGCAGGGGGCATTGGCTACACCTTC. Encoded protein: CASSESVAGGIGYTF.

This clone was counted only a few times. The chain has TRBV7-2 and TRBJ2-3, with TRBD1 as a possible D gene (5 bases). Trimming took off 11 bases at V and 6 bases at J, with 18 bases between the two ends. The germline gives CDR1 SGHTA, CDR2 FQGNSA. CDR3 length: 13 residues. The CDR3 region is CAGALRSEDTQYF. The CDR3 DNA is TGTGCCGGGGCCCTGAGATCGGAGGATACGCAGTATTTT.

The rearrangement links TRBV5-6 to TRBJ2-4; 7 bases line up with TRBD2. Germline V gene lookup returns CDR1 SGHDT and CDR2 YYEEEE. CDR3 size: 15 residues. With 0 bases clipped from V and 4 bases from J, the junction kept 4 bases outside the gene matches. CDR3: CASSLVGTTKNIQYF. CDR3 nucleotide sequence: TGTGCCAGCAGCTTGGTTGGGACTACTAAAAACATTCAGTACTTC. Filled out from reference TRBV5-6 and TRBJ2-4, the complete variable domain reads DAGVTQSPTHLIKTRGQQVTLRCSPKSGHDTVSWYQQALGQGPQFIFQYYEEEERQRGNFPDRFSGHQFPNYSSELNVNALLLGDSALYLCASSLVGTTKNIQYFGAGTRLSVL.

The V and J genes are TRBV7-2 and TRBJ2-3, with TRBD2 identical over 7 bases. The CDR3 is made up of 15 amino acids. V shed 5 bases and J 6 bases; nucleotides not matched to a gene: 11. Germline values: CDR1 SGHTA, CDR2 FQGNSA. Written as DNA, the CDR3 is TGTGCCAGCAGCCTGACTAGCCCACCCGGGGATACGCAGTATTTT. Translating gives CASSLTSPPGDTQYF.